The next 5 T cell receptor beta chains were all read from a single sample in a study of blood T cell repertoires in COVID-19. Profiled with immunoSEQ multiplex PCR; TCRdb holds only in-frame clones, not every one. The sample yields about 60,000 clones, just over 85% seen once. What was sequenced was peripheral blood. The receptors come from a man aged 60 to 75 with acute or convalescent COVID-19.

The chain joins TRBV6-2 or TRBV6-3 to TRBJ1-5, with D uncertain. Germline assignment: CDR1 MNHEY and CDR2 SVGEGT. This CDR3 has 15 amino acids. Trimming cost V 2 bases and J 4 bases, with 12 bases left between them. The CDR3 spells CASSYRGLGNQPQHF. The CDR3, as DNA: TGTGCCAGCAGTTACCGAGGGTTGGGAAATCAGCCCCAGCATTTT.

The chain recombines TRBV18 with TRBJ1-2, with TRBD1 identical over 7 bases. Germline lookup yields CDR1 KGHSH and CDR2 LQKENI. The CDR3 covers 13 residues. V trimming: 3 bases; J trimming: 5 bases; junction bases outside the gene matches: 3. CDR3 in DNA: TGTGCCAGCTCACCCGGGACAGATTATGGCTACACCTTC. This codes for CASSPGTDYGYTF. The whole variable domain, remainder taken from reference TRBV18 and TRBJ1-2, is NAGVMQNPRHLVRRRGQEARLRCSPMKGHSHVYWYRQLPEEGLKFMVYLQKENIIDESGMPKERFSAEFPKEGPSILRIQQVVRGDSAAYFCASSPGTDYGYTFGSGTRLTVV.

This chain joins TRBV10-2 and TRBJ2-7; 12 bases fit TRBD2. Germline values: CDR1 WSHSY, CDR2 SAAADI. With 5 bases clipped from V and 4 bases from J, the junction kept 6 bases outside the gene matches. The CDR3 runs to 15 residues. This CDR3 reads CASSMTSGRLYEQYF. The CDR3 nucleotides are TGCGCCAGCAGTATGACTAGCGGGAGATTATACGAGCAGTACTTC.

The V call is TRBV27, the J call TRBJ2-4; TRBD2 matches 9 bases. The germline V gene has CDR1 MNHEY and CDR2 SMNVEV (reference sequence). This CDR3 comprises 15 residues. Losses at the gene ends were 4 bases for V and 7 bases for J; bases not matched to a gene: 8. The CDR3 here is CASSSVAGAPNIQYF. DNA of the CDR3: TGTGCCAGCAGTTCCGTAGCGGGAGCCCCCAACATTCAGTACTTC.

The CDR3 region has the DNA TGTGCCAGCAGTGAGGGTTTGGGACAGGGCGTTCAGCCCCAGCATTTT. Protein product: CASSEGLGQGVQPQHF. J is TRBJ1-5 and V is TRBV6-1; 9 bases match TRBD1. Germline values: CDR1 MNHNS, CDR2 SASEGT. V lost 3 bases, J lost 6 bases, and 9 bases stayed unmatched. The CDR3 is 16 amino acids.